This TCR beta chain was profiled in a study of identical twins. Template switching added a universal primer binding site, and final cDNA carried unique molecular identifiers. TCRdb reanalysed the 5' RACE reads using MiXCR and keeps one entry per CDR3 protein. The sample has 650,000 to 750,000 distinct CDR3 sequences, 20% to 25% seen once; the top ten hold approximately 4.5%. CDR1 is SGHAT and CDR2 is FQNNGV in the germline V gene. The CDR3 covers 15 residues. Trimming took 3 bases from V and 0 from J, leaving 12 bases between them. The data were also submitted as part of a second study, on T cells expressing NK-cell markers. In that study: Among eight sequenced donors, seven carried HCMV seropositivity while one was seronegative.

This receptor was obtained from a woman under 30 in good health. The sample comprised PBMCs. The gene calls are TRBV11-2 and TRBJ2-7, with no clear D. The DNA for the CDR3 is TGTGCCAGCAGCTTTAGCAGCCCGAACTCCTACGAGCAGTACTTC. The encoded protein is CASSFSSPNSYEQYF.